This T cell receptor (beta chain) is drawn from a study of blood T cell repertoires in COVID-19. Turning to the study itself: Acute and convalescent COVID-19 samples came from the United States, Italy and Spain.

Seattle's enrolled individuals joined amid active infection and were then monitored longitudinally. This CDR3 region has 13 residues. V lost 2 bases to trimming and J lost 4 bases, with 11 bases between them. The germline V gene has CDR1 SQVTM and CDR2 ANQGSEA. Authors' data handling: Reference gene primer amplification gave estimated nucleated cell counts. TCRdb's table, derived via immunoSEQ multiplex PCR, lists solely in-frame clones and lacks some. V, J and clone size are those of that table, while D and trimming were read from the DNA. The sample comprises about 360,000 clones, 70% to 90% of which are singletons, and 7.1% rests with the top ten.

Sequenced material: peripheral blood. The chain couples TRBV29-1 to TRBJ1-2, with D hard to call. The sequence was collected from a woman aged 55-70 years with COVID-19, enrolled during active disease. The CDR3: CSVEPEAVYGYTF. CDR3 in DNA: TGCAGCGTTGAACCAGAGGCCGTCTATGGCTACACCTTC.